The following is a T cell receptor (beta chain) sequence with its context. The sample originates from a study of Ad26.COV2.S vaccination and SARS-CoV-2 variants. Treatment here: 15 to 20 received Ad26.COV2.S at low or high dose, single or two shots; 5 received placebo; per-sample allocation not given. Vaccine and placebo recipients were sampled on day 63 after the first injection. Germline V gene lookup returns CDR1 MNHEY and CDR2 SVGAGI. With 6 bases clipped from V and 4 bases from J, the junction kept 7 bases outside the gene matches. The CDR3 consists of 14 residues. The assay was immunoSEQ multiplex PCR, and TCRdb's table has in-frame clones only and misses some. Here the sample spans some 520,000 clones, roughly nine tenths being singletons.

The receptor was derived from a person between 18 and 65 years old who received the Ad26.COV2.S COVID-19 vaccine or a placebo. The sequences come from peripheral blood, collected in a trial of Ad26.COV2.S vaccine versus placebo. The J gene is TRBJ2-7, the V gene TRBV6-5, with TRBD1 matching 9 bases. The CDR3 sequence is CASRATGQGYEQYF. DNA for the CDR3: TGTGCCAGCAGGGCCACGGGACAGGGTTACGAGCAGTACTTC.